This T cell receptor beta chain appears in the sequencing data of a study of T cell responses to AZD1222 COVID-19 vaccine. Study-wide points: Donors were chiefly white British, with a greater number of females, and clonal diversity was perhaps underestimated. At baseline, just a handful of AZD1222 recipients tested seropositive.

Only in-frame clones appear in the TCRdb table, and some are missing; sequencing was by immunoSEQ multiplex PCR. The profile shows about 270,000 clones, about 94% of them singletons. Trimming stripped 6 bases from V and 6 bases from J, with 19 bases between. Germline V gene lookup returns CDR1 SGHTS and CDR2 YDEGEE. The CDR3 is made up of 14 amino acids. Pooling was applied to second doses at about 4 or about 12 weeks. With respect to this clone: Its antigen is still unknown.

This chain connects TRBV5-8 to TRBJ2-7; TRBD2 is a possible D gene (6 bases). The receptor comes from an adult who received the AZD1222 COVID-19 vaccine. This specimen was peripheral blood, taken 28 days after the second AZD1222 dose. CDR3 residues: CASNQPGPRGEQYF. The CDR3 DNA reads as TGTGCCAGCAACCAGCCGGGACCGCGGGGCGAGCAGTACTTC.